Listed below are T cell receptor beta chains from one sample, sequenced in a study of blood T cell repertoires in COVID-19. Clones were read by immunoSEQ multiplex PCR, and TCRdb kept only the in-frame ones, dropping some. Of roughly 430,000 clones listed, roughly 87% are singletons. Sequencing used PBMCs or T cells enriched from blood (not recorded which). The receptor set was obtained from a woman in her 40s with acute COVID-19. Both conserved end residues are part of each CDR3. A D gene is named only where the DNA matches it firmly. Size tells how often a clone was seen (once, few, many) or the class of an expanded clone, and some rows leave it out.

v_gene	abundance	j_gene	d_gene	CDR3aa	CDR3nt
TRBV19	NA	TRBJ2-3	NA	CAGSEARDTQYF	TGTGCCGGCAGCGAAGCACGGGATACGCAGTATTTT
TRBV2	NA	TRBJ2-7	TRBD1	CASRQRGQGAYEQYF	TGTGCCAGCAGACAACGGGGACAGGGGGCTTACGAGCAGTACTTC
TRBV7-9	NA	TRBJ2-5	NA	CASSPGWLEETQYF	TGTGCCAGCAGCCCAGGGTGGCTGGAAGAGACCCAGTACTTC
TRBV2	NA	TRBJ2-1	TRBD1	CASTPGQSYNEQFF	TGTGCCAGCACTCCGGGACAGTCCTACAATGAGCAGTTCTTC
TRBV4-1	NA	TRBJ1-1	NA	CASRQVGRGGGRTEAFF	TGCGCCAGCAGACAAGTCGGACGGGGAGGCGGTAGAACTGAAGCTTTCTTT
TRBV2	NA	TRBJ1-3	TRBD1	CASSEAQGARATIYF	TGTGCCAGCAGTGAAGCCCAGGGGGCCAGAGCCACCATATATTTT
TRBV4-1	few	TRBJ1-4	NA	CASSLQAGQVNEKLFF	TGCGCCAGCAGCCTACAAGCGGGACAAGTTAATGAAAAACTGTTTTTT
TRBV4-1	NA	TRBJ1-2	TRBD1	CASSQDRGLYGYTF	TGCGCCAGCAGCCAAGACAGGGGGTTATATGGCTACACCTTC
TRBV3-1/TRBV3-2	NA	TRBJ1-4	NA	CASSQGEGATNEKLFF	TGTGCCAGCAGCCAAGGGGAAGGGGCAACTAATGAAAAACTGTTTTTT
TRBV30	NA	TRBJ1-6	NA	CAWSTRDDSPLHF	TGTGCCTGGAGTACCAGGGATGATTCACCCCTCCACTTT
TRBV5-1	NA	TRBJ2-7	NA	CASSSSGGWEQYF	TGCGCCAGCAGCTCTTCCGGGGGATGGGAGCAGTACTTC
TRBV19	NA	TRBJ1-5	NA	CASSMWAANQPQHF	TGTGCCAGTAGTATGTGGGCTGCCAATCAGCCCCAGCATTTT
TRBV20-1	once	TRBJ1-6	NA	CSASPGLNSPLHF	TGCAGTGCTAGTCCGGGGTTGAATTCACCCCTCCACTTT
TRBV6-5	NA	TRBJ2-2	TRBD1	CASSRTGGNTGELFF	TGTGCCAGCAGTAGGACAGGGGGTAACACCGGGGAGCTGTTTTTT
TRBV7-2	few	TRBJ1-1	NA	CASITVQGFF	TGTGCCAGCATAACCGTACAGGGTTTCTTT
TRBV6-5	NA	TRBJ1-1	NA	CASSTGGLGDTEAFF	TGTGCCAGCAGCACGGGGGGTCTTGGGGATACTGAAGCTTTCTTT
TRBV29-1	NA	TRBJ2-5	NA	CSVRAAAVGTQYF	TGCAGCGTGAGAGCGGCGGCCGTGGGGACCCAGTACTTC
TRBV9	NA	TRBJ1-4	TRBD1	CASSVGKGAEKLFF	TGTGCCAGCAGCGTAGGAAAGGGGGCTGAAAAACTGTTTTTT
TRBV11-2	NA	TRBJ1-2	NA	CASRDGGRGYGYTF	TGTGCCAGCAGGGACGGGGGGCGCGGCTATGGCTACACCTTC
TRBV12-5	few	TRBJ1-2	NA	CASGLVGGEGYTF	TGTGCTAGTGGTTTGGTCGGGGGGGAAGGCTACACCTTC
TRBV12-3/TRBV12-4	NA	TRBJ1-6	TRBD1	CASSPGQRLPLHF	TGTGCCAGCAGTCCGGGACAGCGTTTACCCCTCCACTTT
TRBV4-2	NA	TRBJ1-6	TRBD1	CASSQVGTDNSPLHF	TGTGCCAGCAGCCAAGTAGGGACAGATAATTCACCCCTCCACTTT
TRBV27	NA	TRBJ1-5	NA	CASSRQASNQPQHF	TGTGCCAGCAGTCGACAGGCATCGAACCAGCCCCAGCATTTT
TRBV30	NA	TRBJ1-2	TRBD1	CAWKQGNNYGYTF	TGTGCCTGGAAACAGGGGAATAACTATGGCTACACCTTC
TRBV29-1	few	TRBJ2-6	NA	CSVGLFSGANVLTF	TGCAGCGTTGGACTTTTCTCTGGGGCCAACGTCCTGACTTTC
TRBV18	NA	TRBJ2-3	NA	CASSPSLASPDTQYF	TGTGCCAGCTCACCCTCCCTCGCTAGCCCAGATACGCAGTATTTT
TRBV27	once	TRBJ2-7	NA	CASSSAGSSYEQYF	TGTGCCAGCAGCTCCGCGGGCAGCTCCTACGAGCAGTACTTC
TRBV7-9	NA	TRBJ1-1	TRBD1	CASSLRQGNTEAFF	TGTGCCAGCAGCTTAAGACAGGGTAACACTGAAGCTTTCTTT
TRBV7-9	once	TRBJ1-5	NA	CASVATGNNQPQHF	TGTGCCAGCGTAGCCACAGGGAACAATCAGCCCCAGCATTTT
TRBV9	NA	TRBJ2-1	TRBD2	CASRPSGYNEQFF	TGTGCCAGCCGGCCTAGCGGGTACAATGAGCAGTTCTTC
TRBV10-3	NA	TRBJ1-5	NA	CAISEFGENQPQHF	TGTGCCATCAGTGAATTTGGGGAGAATCAGCCCCAGCATTTT
TRBV3-1/TRBV3-2	NA	TRBJ1-3	NA	CASSQQGNTIYF	TGTGCCAGCAGTCAACAGGGAAACACCATATATTTT
TRBV30	NA	TRBJ1-1	NA	CAWSVFTQSREAFF	TGTGCCTGGAGTGTTTTTACCCAGTCACGTGAAGCTTTCTTT
TRBV6-6	NA	TRBJ2-1	TRBD1	CASSYDRGLVNEQFF	TGTGCCAGCAGTTACGACAGGGGCCTAGTGAATGAGCAGTTCTTC
TRBV10-3	NA	TRBJ1-2	TRBD1	CATEGQGVDGYTF	TGTGCCACCGAGGGACAGGGGGTAGATGGCTACACCTTC
TRBV6-6	NA	TRBJ1-2	NA	CASQQDNYGYTF	TGTGCCAGTCAACAGGACAACTATGGCTACACCTTC
TRBV4-2	few	TRBJ1-2	TRBD1	CASSQSGTGAGYTF	TGTGCCAGCAGCCAATCCGGGACAGGGGCTGGCTACACCTTC
TRBV5-4	NA	TRBJ1-2	TRBD1	CASSLAGGHYGYTF	TGTGCCAGCAGCTTGGCAGGGGGGCACTATGGCTACACCTTC
TRBV5-1	NA	TRBJ2-7	TRBD1	CASSPGTGRNEQYF	TGCGCCAGCAGCCCCGGGACAGGGCGCAACGAGCAGTACTTC
TRBV5-8	NA	TRBJ2-7	NA	CASSLAHRDLSYEQYF	TGTGCCAGCAGCTTGGCCCACAGGGATCTGTCCTACGAGCAGTACTTC
TRBV6-5	NA	TRBJ1-1	TRBD1	CASRDRTGDTEAFF	TGTGCCAGCAGGGACCGGACAGGCGACACTGAAGCTTTCTTT
TRBV2	few	TRBJ2-1	TRBD2	CASRLGTSSQNEQFF	TGTGCCAGCAGATTAGGGACTAGCTCCCAGAATGAGCAGTTCTTC
TRBV3-1/TRBV3-2	NA	TRBJ2-3	TRBD2	CASSPLAGSNTQYF	TGTGCCAGCAGCCCACTAGCGGGGTCAAATACGCAGTATTTT
TRBV3-1/TRBV3-2	NA	TRBJ1-4	TRBD1	CASSQGSRDSKFF	TGTGCCAGCAGCCAAGGAAGCCGGGACAGTAAGTTTTTT
TRBV5-1	NA	TRBJ1-2	TRBD1	CASSFFRGHFPYGYTF	TGCGCCAGCAGCTTTTTTAGGGGGCATTTCCCCTATGGCTACACCTTC
TRBV19	NA	TRBJ1-5	NA	CATQLSGVNQPQHF	TGTGCCACTCAACTTTCAGGGGTTAATCAGCCCCAGCATTTT
TRBV29-1	once	TRBJ2-1	TRBD1	CSVDRGRDNEQFF	TGCAGCGTCGACAGGGGACGAGACAATGAGCAGTTCTTC
TRBV9	NA	TRBJ2-3	NA	CASSASGTDTQYF	TGTGCCAGCAGCGCCTCGGGCACAGATACGCAGTATTTT
TRBV5-1	NA	TRBJ1-6	TRBD1	CASSARQGYNSPLHF	TGCGCCAGCAGCGCTAGACAGGGCTATAATTCACCCCTCCACTTT
TRBV28	NA	TRBJ1-6	TRBD1	CASRPTGPLHF	TGTGCCAGCAGACCGACAGGGCCCCTCCACTTT
TRBV3-1/TRBV3-2	NA	TRBJ1-4	NA	CASSQGSFANEKLFF	TGTGCCAGCAGCCAAGGGAGTTTTGCTAATGAAAAACTGTTTTTT
TRBV6-5	few	TRBJ1-1	NA	CASSYSRGEAFF	TGTGCCAGCAGTTACTCAAGGGGCGAAGCTTTCTTT
TRBV27	NA	TRBJ2-7	TRBD1	CASSFLHIITGQDYEQYF	TGTGCCAGCAGTTTCCTCCACATCATAACAGGACAGGACTACGAGCAGTACTTC
TRBV7-9	NA	TRBJ2-7	NA	CASSLVRDGSYEQYF	TGTGCCAGCAGCTTAGTCAGGGATGGCTCCTACGAGCAGTACTTC
TRBV5-6	NA	TRBJ1-6	NA	CASSLDRGGPLHF	TGTGCCAGCAGCTTGGACCGGGGAGGGCCCCTCCACTTT